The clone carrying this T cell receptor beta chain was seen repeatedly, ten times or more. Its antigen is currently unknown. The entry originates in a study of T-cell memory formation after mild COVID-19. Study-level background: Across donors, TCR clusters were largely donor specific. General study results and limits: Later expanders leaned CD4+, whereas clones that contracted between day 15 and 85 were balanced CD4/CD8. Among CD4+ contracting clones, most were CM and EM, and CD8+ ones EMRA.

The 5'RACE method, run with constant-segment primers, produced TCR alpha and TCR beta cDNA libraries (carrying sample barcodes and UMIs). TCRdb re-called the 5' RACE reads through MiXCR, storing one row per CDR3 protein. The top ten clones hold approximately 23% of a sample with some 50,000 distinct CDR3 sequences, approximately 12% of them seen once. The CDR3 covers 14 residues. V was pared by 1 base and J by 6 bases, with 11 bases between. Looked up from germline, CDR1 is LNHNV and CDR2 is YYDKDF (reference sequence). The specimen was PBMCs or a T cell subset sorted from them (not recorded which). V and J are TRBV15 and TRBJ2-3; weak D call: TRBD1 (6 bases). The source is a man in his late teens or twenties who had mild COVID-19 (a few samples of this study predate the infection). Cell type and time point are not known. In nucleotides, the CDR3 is TGTGCCACCAGCAGAGGCCAGGGGTTGGATACGCAGTATTTT. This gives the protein CATSRGQGLDTQYF.